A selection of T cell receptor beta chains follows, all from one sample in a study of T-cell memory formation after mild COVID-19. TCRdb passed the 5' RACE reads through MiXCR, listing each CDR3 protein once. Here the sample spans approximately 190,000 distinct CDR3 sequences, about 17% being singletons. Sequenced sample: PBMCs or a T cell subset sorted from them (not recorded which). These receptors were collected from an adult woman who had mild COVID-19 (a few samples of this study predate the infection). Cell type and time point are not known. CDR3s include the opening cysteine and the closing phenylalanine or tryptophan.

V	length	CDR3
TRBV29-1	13	CSARGTGFAEQYF
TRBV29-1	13	CSVLWRGYNEQFF
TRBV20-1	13	CSGGQGISGELFF
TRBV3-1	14	CASSTDGANTEAFF
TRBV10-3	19	CAISEGLAGGQSKNYEQYF
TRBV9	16	CASSARQTNSYNEQFF
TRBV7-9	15	CASSLLAGGMDTQYF
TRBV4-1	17	CASSQDTRGTMNTEAFF
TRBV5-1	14	CASSRREATYEQYF
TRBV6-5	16	CASGPGTSGGPGTQYF
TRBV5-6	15	CASSFAPGQVDEQYF
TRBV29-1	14	CSVVRAGDFGGYTF
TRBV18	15	CASSSLEALGTEAFF
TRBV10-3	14	CATGAQGSTDTQYF
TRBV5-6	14	CASSRMGGTDTQYF
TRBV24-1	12	CATMAGSQPQHF
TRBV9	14	CASSVASSTDTQYF
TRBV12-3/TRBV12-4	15	CASSLTSGGAYEQFF
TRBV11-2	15	CASNPNSRPTDTQYF
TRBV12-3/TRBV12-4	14	CASTRGNKDQPQHF
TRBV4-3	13	CASSQEGGGLAFF
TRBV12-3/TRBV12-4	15	CASSIEGVAYNEQFF
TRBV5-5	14	CASSFLAALGTQYF
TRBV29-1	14	CSVEESSPRAPRDF
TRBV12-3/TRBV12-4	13	CASSYTGNTEAFF
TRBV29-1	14	CSVEGQGTMYGYTF
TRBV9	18	CASSVVSGNTALNTEAFF
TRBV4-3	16	CASSQVFSGSGNTIYF
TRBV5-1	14	CASSAGQSYEKLFF
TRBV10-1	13	CASSECTGGGYTF
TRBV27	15	CASSFLGQGLFEQYF
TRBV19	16	CASSFMRAASTDTQYF
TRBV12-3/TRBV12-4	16	CASSLAGTGGENGYTF
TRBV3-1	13	CASSQSPGDSYTF
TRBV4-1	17	CASSQIRLRDRAYGYTF
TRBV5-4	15	CASSLEGGIGQPQHF
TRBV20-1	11	CSAAGNYGYTF
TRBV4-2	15	CASSQDWTGWNEQYF
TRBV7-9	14	CASSSMGHTYEQYF